This T cell receptor beta chain was obtained from a study of shared clonotypes between healthy human individuals. TCRdb's table, derived via immunoSEQ multiplex PCR, lists solely in-frame clones and lacks some. This sample carries hundreds of thousands of clones, roughly 70% of them seen once, and the ten largest clones take less than 2%. The junction had 15 bases not matched to a gene; V was cut back by 6 bases and J by 6 bases. Germline V gene sequence: CDR1 LNHDA, CDR2 SQIVND (reference sequence). This CDR3 comprises 17 residues. The source is a woman aged 25 to 39 in good health. Sequenced material: memory CD4+ T cells sorted from blood. Subset here: CD45RA-negative fraction. The chain employs TRBV19 and TRBJ2-7, with 12 bases matching TRBD2. The CDR3 bases are TGTGCCAGTAGCCGGAGGCTAGCGGGAGGGTTACAGGGCGAGCAGTACTTC. This sequence encodes CASSRRLAGGLQGEQYF.